This T cell receptor beta chain stems from a study of post-analysis software for immune sequencing data (dated by TCRdb to about 2015). For context, the study as a whole: Recorded disease courses included relapsing-remitting, secondary progressive and progressive-relapsing multiple sclerosis, with some patients lacking subtype annotation. The patient repertoires were compared against approximately ten previously published healthy control repertoires obtained from donors aged about 6 to 26 years. A subset of samples was prepared in parallel using single-end sample barcoding, then pooled and co-amplified after Illumina adapter ligation.

Points the paper makes about the study in general: Significantly lower normalized Chao1 diversity was found in multiple sclerosis patients than in controls, suggesting substantial peripheral T-cell clonal expansion. Direct clustering with F measure showed strong co-clustering of samples prepared in the same batch, prompting a batch-effect correction. Several TRBV segments, including TRBV5-6, TRBV5-1 and TRBV20-1, were significantly more frequent in patients than controls. The control group was slightly older than the multiple sclerosis patient group.

The CDR3 contains 17 residues, cysteine and phenylalanine counted. CDR3 DNA is the only sequence kept; it has 51 bases, read in frame from the first base. V and J are truncated by 1 base and 0 bases respectively, leaving an intervening sequence of 10 bases. To demonstrate the VDJtools post-analysis software, TCR beta repertoires were profiled from the peripheral blood of more than ten young patients with multiple sclerosis. The patients with multiple sclerosis were children and adolescents between 6 and 15 years of age. Library method: PCR. Sequencing instrument: Illumina HiSeq 2500. To reduce PCR and sequencing biases, unique molecular identifiers were incorporated into the TCR beta cDNA libraries. Roughly 500,000 cDNA molecules were obtained for every 1 to 10 million input T cells, so each molecule roughly corresponded to one T cell. The patient libraries were prepared and sequenced using the same protocol as the earlier healthy control dataset. Samples belonging to the same batch were prepared together, multiplexed and sequenced on a shared HiSeq lane. For the original study's pipeline: MIGEC handled the raw barcoded reads, throwing out single-read molecular identifier groups before consensus assembly and CDR3 extraction. VDJtools was used for post-analysis of the clonotype tables, and diversity was normalized by down-sampling every dataset to the size of the smallest sample. To correct batch-related cross-sample contamination, repertoire overlap clustering matched CDR3 amino acid sequences but not nucleotide sequences. Through fastp at Q25 and MiXCR, TCRdb rebuilt clones from the public reads, retaining in-frame beta chains. Each entry merges the rows of one CDR3 protein and shows their most common DNA and genes. The V and J calls, along with clone size, are taken from TCRdb and not from the paper's own processing. The sample table holds about 820,000 distinct CDR3 sequences, of which around 50% were seen once. The ten top clones hold approximately 4.2% of the sample.

A note on this clonotype: The antigen it recognizes is unknown. No base quality values were provided; no much bigger clone lies one nucleotide off.

Rearrangement joined TRBV12-3 or TRBV12-4 to TRBJ2-6; TRBD1 could be the D gene, as 6 bases match. The source of this sequence is a girl aged 10 to 17 with multiple sclerosis. Sample: blood. The DNA sequence is as follows: TGTGCCAGCAGTTTAGGCAGGGGATCCTCTGGGGCCAACGTCCTGACTTTC. It is translated as CASSLGRGSSGANVLTF.